The 22 T cell receptor beta chains reported below all come from one sample, sequenced in a study of human T cells and chemical hapten exposure. The time point here: patch test 1, 2 weeks after DPC sensitization. Treatment defined: therapeutic diphenylcyclopropenone sensitization with weekly scalp DPC. TCRdb reprocessed the RACE reads via MiXCR and lists one record per CDR3 protein. The sample records 180,000 or so distinct CDR3 sequences, 20% to 25% being singletons. The sequencing here drew on whole blood, taken in connection with sensitization to the hapten diphenylcyclopropenone (DPC). The receptor set was obtained from a woman between 50 and 59 years old with alopecia areata. Some clones in this sample may be carry-over from other donors' samples.

V is TRBV9 and J is TRBJ1-1; maybe TRBD1 (6 bases). The CDR3 totals 13 residues. CDR1 is SGDLS, CDR2 YYNGEE, per germline. Trimming left V 3 bases short and J 2 bases short, with 8 bases between. CDR3 nucleotides: TGTGCCAGCAGCGAGACAGGAAACACTGAAGCTTTCTTT. This codes for CASSETGNTEAFF.

The DNA for the CDR3 is TGTGCCAGTAGTACCGGACAGGGGCTTGGAGATACGCAGTATTTT. Translating gives CASSTGQGLGDTQYF. The gene calls are TRBV19 and TRBJ2-3, with TRBD1 matching 9 bases. The CDR3 runs to 15 residues. CDR1 is LNHDA and CDR2 is SQIVND in the germline V gene (reference sequence). J was trimmed by 5 bases and V by 4 bases; bases with no gene match: 7.

This chain links TRBV11-2 with TRBJ2-7; 8 nucleotides line up with TRBD1. This CDR3 spans 15 amino acids. The germline V gene has CDR1 SGHAT and CDR2 FQNNGV. Trimming cost V 5 bases and J 7 bases; bases outside gene matches: 13. The CDR3 nucleotides are TGTGCCAGCAGCCTACGGACAGGGAGTTTGGGAGAGCAGTACTTC. Translated, it gives CASSLRTGSLGEQYF.

This rearrangement joins TRBV30 to TRBJ1-1, with 7 bases fitting TRBD1. Germline lookup yields CDR1 GTSNPN and CDR2 SVGIG (reference sequence). Trimming at V came to 5 bases and at J to 6 bases, leaving 9 bases not matched to a gene. The CDR3 runs to 13 residues. In DNA form, the CDR3 reads TGTGCCTGGTCTATACCACAGGGGTCTGAAGCTTTCTTT. This codes for CAWSIPQGSEAFF.

The chain couples TRBV7-7 to TRBJ2-7; 7 bases fit TRBD1. The CDR3 sequence is 13 residues long. CDR1 and CDR2 (germline): SSHAT, FNYEAQ (reference sequence). In DNA form, the CDR3 reads TGTGCTAGCTCTCTGGGACAGCCCTACGAGCAGTACTTC. Translated, it gives CASSLGQPYEQYF.

The V call is TRBV10-3, the J call TRBJ1-1; possible D gene TRBD1, 5 bases. This CDR3 region has 14 residues. V was cut by 2 bases and J by 5 bases, with 12 bases left in between. Germline CDR1 reads ENHRY; CDR2 reads SYGVKD. CDR3 residues: CAISELQGWTEAFF. The CDR3 DNA follows: TGTGCCATCAGTGAGCTGCAGGGATGGACTGAAGCTTTCTTT.

The V call is TRBV6-2 or TRBV6-3, the J call TRBJ2-1, with D perhaps TRBD2 (6 bases). The CDR3 has 15 amino acids. Trimming stripped 7 bases from V and 0 bases from J, with 13 bases between. Germline lookup yields CDR1 MNHEY and CDR2 SVGEGT. The DNA of the CDR3 is TGTGCCAGCACTAATCGGGGGTTCTCCTACAATGAGCAGTTCTTC. Translated, it gives CASTNRGFSYNEQFF.

The table lists this clonotype with a few counts. The chain recombines TRBV3-1 with TRBJ2-1, with D possibly being TRBD2 (5 bases). The CDR3 sequence is 15 residues long. Deletions cut 1 base from V and 4 bases from J, with 11 bases between. The germline V gene has CDR1 LGHDT and CDR2 YNNKEL (reference sequence). The CDR3 loop reads CASSQGPRGYNEQFF. In DNA, the CDR3 is TGTGCCAGCAGCCAAGGCCCCCGAGGGTACAATGAGCAGTTCTTC.

The CDR3, as DNA: TGTGCCACATCGGGAGACACGTACGAGCAGTACTTC. Protein: CATSGDTYEQYF. This chain links TRBV12-3 or TRBV12-4 with TRBJ2-7; a possible D gene is TRBD2 (6 bases). Trimming removed 10 bases at V and 4 bases at J, with 14 bases between. This CDR3 spans 12 amino acids.

This clonotype occurred a few times. The rearrangement joins TRBV4-1 to TRBJ2-7; D gene ambiguous. This CDR3 contains 14 residues. V gave up 0 bases and J gave up 6 bases, with 12 bases separating them. Germline CDR1 is MGHRA and CDR2 is YSYEKL. The CDR3 sequence is CASSQEQYLGEQYF. In DNA form, the CDR3 reads TGCGCCAGCAGCCAAGAACAGTACTTGGGCGAGCAGTACTTC.

There are a few counts of this clonotype. The V and J genes are TRBV14 and TRBJ1-3, with D unclear. The V and J ends lost 2 bases and 1 base respectively, with 9 bases between them. The germline V gene has CDR1 SGHDN and CDR2 FVKESK. The CDR3 is made up of 15 amino acids. This chain's CDR3 is CASSQLAVSGNTIYF. The CDR3 DNA is TGTGCCAGCAGCCAACTGGCAGTTTCTGGAAACACCATATATTTT.

This clonotype appeared a few times. The chain combines TRBV12-3 or TRBV12-4 with TRBJ2-1; 10 bases are a match to TRBD1. V trimming: 6 bases; J trimming: 6 bases; junction bases outside the gene matches: 5. This CDR3 contains 14 residues. CDR3 region: CASSRTGGRNEQFF. CDR3 bases: TGTGCCAGCAGCAGGACAGGGGGTCGCAATGAGCAGTTCTTC.

The chain combines TRBV5-1 with TRBJ2-7; 9 nucleotides agree with TRBD2. V gave up 5 bases and J gave up 6 bases; unmatched junction bases: 12. Germline V gives CDR1 SGHRS, CDR2 YFSETQ. The CDR3 has 15 amino acids. The CDR3, as DNA: TGCGCCAGCAGTCTAGAGGCGGGAGGGCCGTTCGAGCAGTACTTC. Residues: CASSLEAGGPFEQYF.

The V call is TRBV11-2, the J call TRBJ2-2, with D possibly matching TRBD2 (5 bases). CDR1 is SGHAT and CDR2 is FQNNGV in the germline V gene. The CDR3 extends over 16 amino acids. V gave up 6 bases and J gave up 5 bases, with 19 bases separating them. The CDR3 coding sequence is TGTGCCAGCAGGACACTACTGAGAGGGCCAACCGGGGAGCTGTTTTTT. This codes for CASRTLLRGPTGELFF.

This clonotype was counted only a few times. This chain uses TRBV4-1 with TRBJ1-6; no firm D call. The CDR3 totals 15 residues. From germline, CDR1 is MGHRA and CDR2 YSYEKL. V was pared by 1 base and J by 4 bases, with 8 bases between. The CDR3 region is CASSQVMEYNSPLHF. Here the CDR3 DNA reads TGCGCCAGCAGCCAAGTTATGGAATATAATTCACCCCTCCACTTT.

The rearrangement links TRBV20-1 to TRBJ2-5; 7 bases align to TRBD2. The V gene's germline CDR1 is DFQATT and CDR2 SNEGSKA (reference sequence). The CDR3 has 15 amino acids. V shed 3 bases, J shed 3 bases, and the junction held 10 bases outside the gene matches. CDR3 sequence: CSARGASGREETQYF. The DNA for the CDR3 is TGCAGTGCTAGGGGTGCTAGCGGAAGAGAAGAGACCCAGTACTTC.

The CDR3 DNA follows: TGTGCCAGCAGCTTGGAGGGTATCACGCAGTATTTT. Translation: CASSLEGITQYF. This chain links TRBV5-5 with TRBJ2-3, with D unresolved. V lost 0 bases and J 9 bases, leaving 8 bases between the germline ends. The CDR3 spans 12 residues. The germline CDR1 and CDR2 sequences are SGHKS and YYEKEE (reference sequence).

This rearrangement joins TRBV7-9 to TRBJ2-1, with D unclear. Germline CDR1 is SEHNR and CDR2 is FQNEAQ (reference sequence). The CDR3 runs to 11 residues. Trimming removed 7 bases from V and 5 bases from J, with 6 bases in between. CDR3 bases: TGTGCCAGCAATCTTCACAATGAGCAGTTCTTC. Translation: CASNLHNEQFF.

A few counts support this clonotype. This rearrangement joins TRBV20-1 to TRBJ2-2, with TRBD2 identical over 13 bases. Unmatched junction bases numbered 5, after V lost 3 bases and J lost 7 bases. There are 15 residues in the CDR3. Germline-derived CDR1 and CDR2 are DFQATT and SNEGSKA (reference sequence). The CDR3 bases are TGCAGTGCTAGGGGACTAGCGGGAAGTGTCGGGGAGCTGTTTTTT. This translates into CSARGLAGSVGELFF.

V and J are TRBV3-1 and TRBJ1-2; tentatively, D is TRBD1 (5 bases). V lost 5 bases and J lost 4, with 20 bases in between. CDR1 and CDR2 (germline): LGHDT, YNNKEL (reference sequence). This CDR3 spans 16 amino acids. The CDR3 DNA reads TGTGCCAGCAGCTTTAGAGGGACCAGAGAAATCTATGGCTACACCTTC. Translated, it gives CASSFRGTREIYGYTF.

This clonotype has just one count. The chain recombines TRBV12-3 or TRBV12-4 with TRBJ1-1, with D maybe TRBD1 (5 bases). This CDR3 spans 15 amino acids. V was trimmed by 3 bases and J by 4 bases, leaving 15 bases between them. The CDR3 loop is CASSFGQGVGTEAFF. CDR3 coding DNA: TGTGCCAGCAGTTTTGGCCAGGGCGTCGGCACTGAAGCTTTCTTT.

This clonotype has only a few counts. The chain uses TRBV5-6 and TRBJ2-7; 9 bases fit TRBD1. This CDR3 spans 14 amino acids. Germline-derived CDR1 and CDR2 are SGHDT and YYEEEE. V trimming: 5 bases; J trimming: 1 base; junction bases outside the gene matches: 4. CDR3 in amino acids: CASRRTGASYEQYF. The CDR3 DNA is TGTGCCAGCAGACGGACAGGGGCGTCCTACGAGCAGTACTTC.